This TCR beta chain stems from a study of blood T cell repertoires in COVID-19. Across the study: Acute and convalescent COVID-19 specimens originated in the United States, Italy and Spain. T cells, B-cell-depleted T cells, or PBMCs provided the cDNA or gDNA that served as material.

Source study methods: Amplification of reference gene primers provided the estimated nucleated cell counts. Profiled with immunoSEQ multiplex PCR; TCRdb holds only in-frame clones, not every one. D and trimming come from the DNA, and the V and J calls and clone size come from that table. The sample records 200,000 or so clones, roughly 90% being singletons. V gave up 3 bases and J gave up 3 bases; unmatched junction bases: 9. This CDR3 spans 16 amino acids. Germline CDR1 MNHEY, CDR2 SMNVEV (reference sequence). The receptor comes from a man in his forties with active or convalescent COVID-19. Input material: peripheral blood. The gene calls are TRBV27 and TRBJ2-3; 7 nucleotides agree with TRBD1. The CDR3 DNA reads TGTGCCAGCAGTTTTGGGCGACAGGGATTGACAGATACGCAGTATTTT. The encoded protein is CASSFGRQGLTDTQYF.